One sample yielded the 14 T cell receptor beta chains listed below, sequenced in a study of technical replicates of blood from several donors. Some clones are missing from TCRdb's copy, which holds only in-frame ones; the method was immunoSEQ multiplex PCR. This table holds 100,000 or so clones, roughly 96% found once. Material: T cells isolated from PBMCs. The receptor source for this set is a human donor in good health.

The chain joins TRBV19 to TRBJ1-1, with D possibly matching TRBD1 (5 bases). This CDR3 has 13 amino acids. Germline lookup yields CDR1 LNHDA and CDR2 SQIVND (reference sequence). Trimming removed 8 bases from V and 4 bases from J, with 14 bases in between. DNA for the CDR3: TGTGCCAGTGACTTTAGAAGGGGCACTGAAGCTTTCTTT. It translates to CASDFRRGTEAFF.

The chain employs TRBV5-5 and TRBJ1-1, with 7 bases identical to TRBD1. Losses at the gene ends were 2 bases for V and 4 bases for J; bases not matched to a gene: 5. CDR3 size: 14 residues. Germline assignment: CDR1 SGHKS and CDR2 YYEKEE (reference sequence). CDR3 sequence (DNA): TGTGCCAGCAGCTTACAGGGGTATGGCACTGAAGCTTTCTTT. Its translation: CASSLQGYGTEAFF.

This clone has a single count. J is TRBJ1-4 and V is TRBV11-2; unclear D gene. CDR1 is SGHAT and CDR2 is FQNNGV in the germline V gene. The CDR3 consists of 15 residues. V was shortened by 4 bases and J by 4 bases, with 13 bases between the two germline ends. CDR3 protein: CASSSRAVGNEKLFF. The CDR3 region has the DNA TGTGCCAGCAGCTCTAGAGCGGTTGGTAATGAAAAACTGTTTTTT.

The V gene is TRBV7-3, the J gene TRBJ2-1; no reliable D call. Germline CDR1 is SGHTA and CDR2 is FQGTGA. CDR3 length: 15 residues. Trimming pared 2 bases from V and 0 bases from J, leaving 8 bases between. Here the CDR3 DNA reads TGTGCCAGCAGCTTAGTGGCTGACTCCTACAATGAGCAGTTCTTC. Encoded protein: CASSLVADSYNEQFF.

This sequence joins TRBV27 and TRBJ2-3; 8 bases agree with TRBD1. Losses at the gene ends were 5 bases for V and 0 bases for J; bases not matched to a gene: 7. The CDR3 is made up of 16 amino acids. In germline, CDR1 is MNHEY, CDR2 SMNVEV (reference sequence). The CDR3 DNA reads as TGTGCCAGCAGTCCGTGGACAGGGTCTAGCACAGATACGCAGTATTTT. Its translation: CASSPWTGSSTDTQYF.

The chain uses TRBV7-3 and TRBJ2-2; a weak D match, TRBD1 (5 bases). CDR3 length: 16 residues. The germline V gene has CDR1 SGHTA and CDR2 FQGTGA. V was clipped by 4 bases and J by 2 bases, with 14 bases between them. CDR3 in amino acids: CASSSFTGANTGELFF. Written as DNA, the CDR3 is TGTGCCAGCAGCTCCTTTACAGGTGCAAACACCGGGGAGCTGTTTTTT.

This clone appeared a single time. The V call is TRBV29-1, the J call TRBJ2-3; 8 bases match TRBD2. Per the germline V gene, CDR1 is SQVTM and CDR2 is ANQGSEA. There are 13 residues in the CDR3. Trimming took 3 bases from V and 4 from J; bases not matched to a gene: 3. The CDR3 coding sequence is TGCAGCGTTGACGGGGGGGACTCAGATACGCAGTATTTT. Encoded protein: CSVDGGDSDTQYF.

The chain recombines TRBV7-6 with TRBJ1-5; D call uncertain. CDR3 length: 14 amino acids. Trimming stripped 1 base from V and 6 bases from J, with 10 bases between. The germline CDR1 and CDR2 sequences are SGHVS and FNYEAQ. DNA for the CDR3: TGTGCCAGCAGCTTAGGGTACGGGAGTCAGCCCCAGCATTTT. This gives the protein CASSLGYGSQPQHF. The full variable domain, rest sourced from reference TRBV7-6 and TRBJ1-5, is GAGVSQSPRYKVTKRGQDVALRCDPISGHVSLYWYRQALGQGPEFLTYFNYEAQQDKSGLPNDRFSAERPEGSISTLTIQRTEQRDSAMYRCASSLGYGSQPQHFGDGTRLSIL.

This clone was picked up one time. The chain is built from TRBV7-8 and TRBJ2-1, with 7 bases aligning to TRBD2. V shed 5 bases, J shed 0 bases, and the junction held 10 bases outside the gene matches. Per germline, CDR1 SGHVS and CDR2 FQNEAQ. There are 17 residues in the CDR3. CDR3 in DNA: TGTGCCAGCAGCCCCCCCTGGCTAGCGGACTCCTACAATGAGCAGTTCTTC. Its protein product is CASSPPWLADSYNEQFF.

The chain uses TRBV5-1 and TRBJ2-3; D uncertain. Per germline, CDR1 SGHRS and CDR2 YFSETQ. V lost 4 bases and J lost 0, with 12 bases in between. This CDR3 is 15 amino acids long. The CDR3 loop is CASSAGSESTDTQYF. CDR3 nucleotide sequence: TGCGCCAGCAGCGCCGGAAGCGAGAGCACAGATACGCAGTATTTT.

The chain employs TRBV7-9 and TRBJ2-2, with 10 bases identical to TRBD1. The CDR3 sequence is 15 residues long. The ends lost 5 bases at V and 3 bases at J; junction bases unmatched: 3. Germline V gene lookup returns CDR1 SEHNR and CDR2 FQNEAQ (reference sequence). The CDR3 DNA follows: TGTGCCAGCAGCCGACAGGGGGCCGACACCGGGGAGCTGTTTTTT. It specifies CASSRQGADTGELFF.

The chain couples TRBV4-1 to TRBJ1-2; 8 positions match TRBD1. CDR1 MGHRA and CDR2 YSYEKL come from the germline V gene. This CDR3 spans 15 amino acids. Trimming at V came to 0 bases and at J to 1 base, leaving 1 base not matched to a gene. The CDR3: CASSQETGDNYGYTF. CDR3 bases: TGCGCCAGCAGCCAAGAGACAGGGGATAACTATGGCTACACCTTC.

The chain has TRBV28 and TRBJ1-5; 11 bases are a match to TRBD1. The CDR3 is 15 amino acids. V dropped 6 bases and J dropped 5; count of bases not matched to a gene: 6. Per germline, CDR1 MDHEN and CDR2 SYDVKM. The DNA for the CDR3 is TGTGCCAGCAGGTCCGGGACAGGGGGTTATCAGCCCCAGCATTTT. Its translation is CASRSGTGGYQPQHF. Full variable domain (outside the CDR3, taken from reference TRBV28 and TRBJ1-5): DVKVTQSSRYLVKRTGEKVFLECVQDMDHENMFWYRQDPGLGLRLIYFSYDVKMKEKGDIPEGYSVSREKKERFSLILESASTNQTSMYLCASRSGTGGYQPQHFGDGTRLSIL.

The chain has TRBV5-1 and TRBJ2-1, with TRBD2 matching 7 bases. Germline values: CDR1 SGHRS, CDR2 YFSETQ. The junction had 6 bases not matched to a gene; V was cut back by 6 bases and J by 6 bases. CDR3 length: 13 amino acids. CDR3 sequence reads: CASNRDYGNEQFF. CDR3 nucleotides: TGCGCCAGCAACCGGGACTATGGCAATGAGCAGTTCTTC.